The rows below give T cell receptor beta chains drawn from one sample of a study of cytomegalovirus exposure and HLA in healthy donors. Libraries were prepared by immunoSEQ multiplex PCR; TCRdb keeps only in-frame clonotypes and omits some of them. Counted here are under 200,000 clones, roughly 80% occurring once; the ten biggest clones make up 8% to 10%. The sample consisted of PBMCs. The receptor set was obtained from a male donor in good health and CMV-seropositive. Both conserved end residues are trimmed from each CDR3. Each record gives: V gene, J gene, CDR3 protein.

V gene: TRBV7-8
J gene: TRBJ2-7
CDR3 protein: ASSLARVGYRDYEQY

V gene: TRBV2
J gene: TRBJ1-1
CDR3 protein: ASSLWTSPAF

V gene: TRBV27
J gene: TRBJ2-7
CDR3 protein: ASSPGGYEQY

V gene: TRBV7-2
J gene: TRBJ1-3
CDR3 protein: ASSAVGNTIY

V gene: TRBV18
J gene: TRBJ1-1
CDR3 protein: ASSPTGYTEAF

V gene: TRBV5-4
J gene: TRBJ2-5
CDR3 protein: ASSAGGGGPIYETQY

V gene: TRBV27
J gene: TRBJ2-7
CDR3 protein: ASSSPGQAYEQY

V gene: TRBV18
J gene: TRBJ2-3
CDR3 protein: ASSPPPLEDTQY

V gene: TRBV4-1
J gene: TRBJ2-7
CDR3 protein: ASSILAGAFHEQY

V gene: TRBV6-5
J gene: TRBJ2-3
CDR3 protein: ASSSPTGSTTDTQY

V gene: TRBV4-1
J gene: TRBJ2-3
CDR3 protein: ASSQFLLASPGPY

V gene: TRBV9
J gene: TRBJ1-2
CDR3 protein: ASSAGNQGSYGYT

V gene: TRBV19
J gene: TRBJ1-5
CDR3 protein: ASSFLGQGARVQPQH

V gene: TRBV30
J gene: TRBJ1-2
CDR3 protein: AWSAKQGTYGYT

V gene: TRBV18
J gene: TRBJ1-4
CDR3 protein: ASSPWTGRGEKLF

V gene: TRBV30
J gene: TRBJ1-5
CDR3 protein: AWSGGGRGQPQH

V gene: TRBV6-6
J gene: TRBJ2-7
CDR3 protein: ATSTPGQGAGEQY

V gene: TRBV10-1
J gene: TRBJ1-1
CDR3 protein: ASSTGTGRTEAF

V gene: TRBV6-7
J gene: TRBJ2-1
CDR3 protein: ASSYPQAGTGSTHWGLNEQF

V gene: TRBV19
J gene: TRBJ2-7
CDR3 protein: ASSDRDRAYEQY

V gene: TRBV30
J gene: TRBJ1-3
CDR3 protein: AWSGLSGNTIY

V gene: TRBV6-6
J gene: TRBJ1-2
CDR3 protein: ASSYGAGQNGYT

V gene: TRBV5-6
J gene: TRBJ2-1
CDR3 protein: ASSLEGLAGHYNEQF

V gene: TRBV30
J gene: TRBJ1-4
CDR3 protein: AWSNRDNEKLF

V gene: TRBV7-8
J gene: TRBJ2-7
CDR3 protein: ASSSLAVTYEQY

V gene: TRBV7-9
J gene: TRBJ1-2
CDR3 protein: ASSPSGAQGIYGYT

V gene: TRBV30
J gene: TRBJ2-1
CDR3 protein: AWSQPLAGINEQF

V gene: TRBV11-2
J gene: TRBJ2-1
CDR3 protein: ASSLPGTSREQF

V gene: TRBV11-2
J gene: TRBJ2-7
CDR3 protein: ASSLLSSGPPRQQY

V gene: TRBV9
J gene: TRBJ2-3
CDR3 protein: ASSATGTSYTDTQY

V gene: TRBV27
J gene: TRBJ2-1
CDR3 protein: ASSPLAGEAEQF

V gene: TRBV6-4
J gene: TRBJ2-3
CDR3 protein: ASSVPGTDTQY

V gene: TRBV2
J gene: TRBJ2-1
CDR3 protein: ASRTGVEQF

V gene: TRBV7-2
J gene: TRBJ1-3
CDR3 protein: ASSLGGPKSSGNTIY

V gene: TRBV27
J gene: TRBJ2-1
CDR3 protein: ASTLVWGGVDEQF

V gene: TRBV7-9
J gene: TRBJ1-4
CDR3 protein: ASSRGSEKLF

V gene: TRBV18
J gene: TRBJ1-4
CDR3 protein: ASSPNRGRNEKLF

V gene: TRBV4-3
J gene: TRBJ1-2
CDR3 protein: ASSQSGTGVNYGYT

V gene: TRBV27
J gene: TRBJ2-7
CDR3 protein: ASSPSGLPYEQY

V gene: TRBV6-5
J gene: TRBJ1-1
CDR3 protein: ASIPAGRATEAF

V gene: TRBV19
J gene: TRBJ1-2
CDR3 protein: ASSVQGAFIHGYT

V gene: TRBV6-6
J gene: TRBJ1-1
CDR3 protein: ASRGSREPEAF

V gene: TRBV7-2
J gene: TRBJ2-5
CDR3 protein: ASSPGGTSGAQY

V gene: TRBV11-2
J gene: TRBJ2-7
CDR3 protein: ASTRSYEQY

V gene: TRBV7-8
J gene: TRBJ2-3
CDR3 protein: ASSLVREGTQY

V gene: TRBV6-6
J gene: TRBJ1-1
CDR3 protein: ASSLGYTEAF

V gene: TRBV2
J gene: TRBJ1-1
CDR3 protein: ASREQGPTPEAF